A single sample is the source of the 9 T cell receptor beta chains below, sequenced in a study of neoadjuvant anti-PD-1 for oral cavity cancer. Indicated time point: after neoadjuvant nivolumab, at surgical resection. Only in-frame clones appear in the TCRdb table, and some are missing; sequencing was by immunoSEQ multiplex PCR. The sample carries more than 30,000 clones, 30% to 40% recorded once. Material: tumor tissue, obtained after nivolumab (anti-PD-1) treatment. These receptors were obtained from a person aged 35 to 85 with oral cavity squamous cell carcinoma.

This clone was detected ten times or more. At one end, the junction sequence differs from germline, possibly due to a read error. This sample also contains other DNA sequences that code for the same CDR3. The rearrangement uses TRBV4-1 and TRBJ2-7; D gene ambiguous. CDR1 MGHRA and CDR2 YSYEKL come from the germline V gene. The CDR3 is 15 amino acids. CDR3 DNA sequence: TGTGCCAGCAGCCAAGAGTATGCAGACTCCTACGAGCAGTACTTC. As protein: CASSQEYADSYEQYF.

The rearrangement uses TRBV19 and TRBJ1-6; tentatively, D is TRBD1 (6 bases). With 5 bases removed from V and 10 bases from J, the gap between germline ends came to 15 bases. CDR3 length: 14 residues. CDR1 is LNHDA, CDR2 SQIVND, per germline (reference sequence). The CDR3 region has the DNA TGTGCCAGTAGTCCCGACAGGCTTAGCTCACCCCTCCACTTT. Translated: CASSPDRLSSPLHF.

This chain links TRBV6-1 with TRBJ2-1; D possibly corresponds to TRBD2 (5 bases). Germline V lookup: CDR1 MNHNS, CDR2 SASEGT. V dropped 2 bases and J dropped 7 bases, with 18 bases sitting between them. CDR3 size: 16 residues. CDR3 protein: CASSEPGGGRGNEQFF. CDR3 bases: TGTGCCAGCAGTGAACCCGGCGGAGGAAGAGGTAATGAGCAGTTCTTC.

The CDR3 is CASSLSAQAETQYF. The CDR3 bases are TGCGCCAGCAGCTTAAGCGCCCAGGCAGAGACCCAGTACTTC. This rearrangement joins TRBV5-1 to TRBJ2-5; D is unresolved. The CDR3 covers 14 residues. The V and J ends lost 2 bases and 4 bases respectively, with 12 bases between them. The germline gives CDR1 SGHRS, CDR2 YFSETQ.

This clone was recorded a few times. The CDR3 bases are TGTGCCAGCAGTTTATCGACAGGGGTCAACTATGGCTACACCTTC. It is translated as CASSLSTGVNYGYTF. The V and J genes are TRBV27 and TRBJ1-2; 8 bases are a match to TRBD1. The CDR3 is 15 amino acids. The ends lost 0 bases at V and 2 bases at J; junction bases unmatched: 2. CDR1 is MNHEY, CDR2 SMNVEV, per germline (reference sequence).

This sequence joins TRBV5-8 and TRBJ1-6, with 8 bases that match TRBD1. The CDR3 is 14 residues long. Trimming at V came to 2 bases and at J to 9 bases, leaving 4 bases not matched to a gene. CDR1 and CDR2 from the germline V gene are SGHTS and YDEGEE. In DNA, the CDR3 is TGTGCCAGCAGCTTAGGGACAGGCGGTTCACCCCTCCACTTT. Protein: CASSLGTGGSPLHF.

The rearrangement links TRBV6-5 to TRBJ1-2, with D possibly TRBD1 on 5 matching bases. The CDR3 has 13 residues. Germline V gene data show CDR1 as MNHEY and CDR2 as SVGAGI. Trimming left V 7 bases short and J 8 bases short, with 17 bases between. CDR3 in DNA: TGTGCCAGCACTCTCGGGGGGTCTGACGGCTACACCTTC. Amino acids: CASTLGGSDGYTF.

The chain uses TRBV30 and TRBJ1-4, with TRBD1 matching over 7 bases. After removal of 2 bases from V and 8 bases from J, the junction contained 11 bases not matched to a gene. The CDR3 is made up of 15 amino acids. Germline assignment: CDR1 GTSNPN and CDR2 SVGIG (reference sequence). CDR3 sequence reads: CAWSRPGQLGEKLFF. Written as DNA, the CDR3 is TGTGCCTGGAGTCGCCCGGGACAGCTAGGAGAAAAACTGTTTTTT.

The chain carries TRBV11-1 and TRBJ2-7; 9 bases fit TRBD1. This CDR3 region has 13 residues. Germline V CDR1 and CDR2: SGHAT, FQDESV (reference sequence). The V gene end was trimmed by 6 bases and the J gene end by 3 bases; junction bases not matched to a gene: 3. The CDR3 sequence is CASSKDRGYEQYF. The CDR3 DNA sequence: TGTGCCAGCAGTAAGGACAGGGGCTACGAGCAGTACTTC.